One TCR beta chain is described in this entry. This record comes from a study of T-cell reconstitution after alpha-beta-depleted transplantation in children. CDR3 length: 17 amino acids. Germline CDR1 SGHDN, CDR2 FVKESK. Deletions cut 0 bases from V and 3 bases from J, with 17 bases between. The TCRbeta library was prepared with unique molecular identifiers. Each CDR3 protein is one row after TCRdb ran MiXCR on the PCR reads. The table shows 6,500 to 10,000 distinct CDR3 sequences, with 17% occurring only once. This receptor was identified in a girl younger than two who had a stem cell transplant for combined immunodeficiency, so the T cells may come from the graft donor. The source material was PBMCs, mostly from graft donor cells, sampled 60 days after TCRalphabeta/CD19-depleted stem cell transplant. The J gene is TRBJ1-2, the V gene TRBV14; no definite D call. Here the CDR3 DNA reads TGTGCCAGCAGCCAAGATTGGCGCACTCCAGGCGACTATGGCTACACCTTC. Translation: CASSQDWRTPGDYGYTF.